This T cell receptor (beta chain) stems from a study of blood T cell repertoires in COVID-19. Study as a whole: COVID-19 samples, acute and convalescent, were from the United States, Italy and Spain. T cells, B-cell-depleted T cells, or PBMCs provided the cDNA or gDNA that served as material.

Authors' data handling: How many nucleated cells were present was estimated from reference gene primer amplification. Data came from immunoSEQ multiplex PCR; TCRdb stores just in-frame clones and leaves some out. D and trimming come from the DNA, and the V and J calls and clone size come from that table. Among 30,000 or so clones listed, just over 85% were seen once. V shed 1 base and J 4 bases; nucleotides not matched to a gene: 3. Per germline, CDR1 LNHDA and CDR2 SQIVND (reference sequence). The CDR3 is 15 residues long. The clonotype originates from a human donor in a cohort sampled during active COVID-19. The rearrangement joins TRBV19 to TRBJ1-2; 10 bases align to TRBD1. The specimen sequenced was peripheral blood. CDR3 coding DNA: TGTGCCAGTAGTATAGGGACAGGGGGTACCTATGGCTACACCTTC. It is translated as CASSIGTGGTYGYTF.